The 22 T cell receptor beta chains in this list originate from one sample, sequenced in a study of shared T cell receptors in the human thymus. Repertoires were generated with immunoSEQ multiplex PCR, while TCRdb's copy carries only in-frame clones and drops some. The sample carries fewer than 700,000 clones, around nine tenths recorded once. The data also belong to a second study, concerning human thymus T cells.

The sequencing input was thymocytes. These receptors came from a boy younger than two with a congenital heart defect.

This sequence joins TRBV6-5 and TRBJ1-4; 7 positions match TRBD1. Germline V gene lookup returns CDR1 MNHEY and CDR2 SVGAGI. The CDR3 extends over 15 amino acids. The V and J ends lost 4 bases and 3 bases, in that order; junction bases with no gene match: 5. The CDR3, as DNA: TGTGCCAGCAGTTCGAACAGGGGTGCTAATGAAAAACTGTTTTTT. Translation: CASSSNRGANEKLFF.

The CDR3 spells CASSQDRGGYEQYF. In DNA, the CDR3 is TGTGCCAGCAGCCAAGATCGAGGAGGGTACGAGCAGTACTTC. This chain joins TRBV4-2 and TRBJ2-7, with D tentatively TRBD2 (6 bases). V was clipped by 0 bases and J by 4 bases, with 10 bases between them. The CDR3 is made up of 14 amino acids. CDR1 LGHNA and CDR2 YNFKEQ come from the germline V gene.

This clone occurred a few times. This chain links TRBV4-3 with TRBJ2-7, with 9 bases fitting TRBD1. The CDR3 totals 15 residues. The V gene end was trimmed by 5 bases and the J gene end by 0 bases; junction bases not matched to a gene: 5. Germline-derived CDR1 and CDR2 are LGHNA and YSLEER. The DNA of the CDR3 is TGCGCCAGCAGCGTCCAACAGGGGGCCTCCTACGAGCAGTACTTC. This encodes CASSVQQGASYEQYF.

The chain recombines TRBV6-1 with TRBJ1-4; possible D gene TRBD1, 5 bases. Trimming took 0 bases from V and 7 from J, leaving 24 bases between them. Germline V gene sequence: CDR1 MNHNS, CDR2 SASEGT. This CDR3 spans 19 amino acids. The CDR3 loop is CASSEAVSGRVVLSEKLFF. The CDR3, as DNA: TGTGCCAGCAGTGAAGCGGTTAGTGGCAGGGTGGTTCTTAGTGAAAAACTGTTTTTT.

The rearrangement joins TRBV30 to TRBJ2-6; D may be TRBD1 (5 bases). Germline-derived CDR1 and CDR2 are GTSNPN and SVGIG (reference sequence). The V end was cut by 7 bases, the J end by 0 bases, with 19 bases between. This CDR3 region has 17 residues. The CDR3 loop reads CASPQKGVPSGANVLTF. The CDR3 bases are TGTGCCTCCCCGCAAAAAGGGGTCCCCTCTGGGGCCAACGTCCTGACTTTC. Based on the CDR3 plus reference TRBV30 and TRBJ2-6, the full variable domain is SQTIHQWPATLVQPVGSPLSLECTVEGTSNPNLYWYRQAAGRGLQLLFYSVGIGQISSEVPQNLSASRPQDRQFILSSKKLLLSDSGFYLCASPQKGVPSGANVLTFGAGSRLTVL.

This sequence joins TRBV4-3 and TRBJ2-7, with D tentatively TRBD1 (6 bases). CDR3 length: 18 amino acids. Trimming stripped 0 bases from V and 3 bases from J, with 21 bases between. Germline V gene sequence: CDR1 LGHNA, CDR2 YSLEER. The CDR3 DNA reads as TGCGCCAGCAGCCAAGATCCGCCTGGGGGCCCTTCCCTCTACGAGCAGTACTTC. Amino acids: CASSQDPPGGPSLYEQYF.

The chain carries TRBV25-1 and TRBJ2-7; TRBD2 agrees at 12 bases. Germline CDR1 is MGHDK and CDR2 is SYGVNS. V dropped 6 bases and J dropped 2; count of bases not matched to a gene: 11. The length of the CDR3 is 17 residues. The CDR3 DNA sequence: TGTGCCAGCAGGAGACTAGCGGGAGCCCTGAGAGCCTACGAGCAGTACTTC. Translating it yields CASRRLAGALRAYEQYF.

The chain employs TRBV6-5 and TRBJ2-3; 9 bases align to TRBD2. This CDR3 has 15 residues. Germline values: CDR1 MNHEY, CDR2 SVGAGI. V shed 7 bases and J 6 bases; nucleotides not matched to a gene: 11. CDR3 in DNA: TGTGCCAGCACCCCCGGGGTCCTAGCGGGGGATACGCAGTATTTT. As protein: CASTPGVLAGDTQYF.

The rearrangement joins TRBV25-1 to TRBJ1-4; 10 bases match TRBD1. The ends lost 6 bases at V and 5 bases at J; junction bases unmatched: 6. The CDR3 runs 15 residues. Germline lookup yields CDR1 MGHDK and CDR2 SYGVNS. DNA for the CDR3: TGTGCCAGCAGGAAAGAGGGACAGGGGAATGAAAAACTGTTTTTT. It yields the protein CASRKEGQGNEKLFF.

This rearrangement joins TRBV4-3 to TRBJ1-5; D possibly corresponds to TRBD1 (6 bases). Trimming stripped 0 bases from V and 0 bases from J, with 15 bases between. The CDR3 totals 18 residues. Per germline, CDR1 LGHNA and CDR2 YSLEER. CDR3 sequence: CASSQEWTVIYSNQPQHF. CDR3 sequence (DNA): TGCGCCAGCAGCCAAGAGTGGACAGTCATATATAGCAATCAGCCCCAGCATTTT.

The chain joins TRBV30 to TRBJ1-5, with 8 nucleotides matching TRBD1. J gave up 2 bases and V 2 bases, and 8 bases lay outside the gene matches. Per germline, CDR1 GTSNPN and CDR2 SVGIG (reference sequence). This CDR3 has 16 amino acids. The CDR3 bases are TGTGCCTGGAGTCTCCCAGGGGGCATGTGCAATCAGCCCCAGCATTTT. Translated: CAWSLPGGMCNQPQHF.

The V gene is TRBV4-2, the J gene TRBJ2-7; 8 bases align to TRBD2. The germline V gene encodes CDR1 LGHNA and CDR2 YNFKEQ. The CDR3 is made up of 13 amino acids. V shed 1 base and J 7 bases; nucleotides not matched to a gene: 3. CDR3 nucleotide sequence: TGTGCCAGCAGCCAAGCGGGAGGGGAGGAGCAGTACTTC. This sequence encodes CASSQAGGEEQYF.

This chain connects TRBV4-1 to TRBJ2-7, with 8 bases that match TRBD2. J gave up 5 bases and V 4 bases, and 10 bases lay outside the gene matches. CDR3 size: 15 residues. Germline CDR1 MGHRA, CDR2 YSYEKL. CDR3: CASSPPGAGGHEQYF. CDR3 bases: TGCGCCAGCAGCCCCCCTGGGGCGGGAGGCCACGAGCAGTACTTC.

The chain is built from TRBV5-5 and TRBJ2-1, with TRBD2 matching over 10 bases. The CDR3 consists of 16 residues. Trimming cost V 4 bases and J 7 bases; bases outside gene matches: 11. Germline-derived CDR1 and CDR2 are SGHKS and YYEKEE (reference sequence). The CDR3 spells CASSIFRASGRNEQFF. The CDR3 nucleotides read TGTGCCAGCAGCATCTTCCGGGCTAGCGGGAGAAATGAGCAGTTCTTC.

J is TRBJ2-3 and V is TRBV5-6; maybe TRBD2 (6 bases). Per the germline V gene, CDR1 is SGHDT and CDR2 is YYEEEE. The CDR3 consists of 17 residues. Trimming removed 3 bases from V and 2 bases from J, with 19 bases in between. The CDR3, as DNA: TGTGCCAGCAGCTCCCCCGGGGCTAGCGAGAACACAGATACGCAGTATTTT. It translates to CASSSPGASENTDTQYF. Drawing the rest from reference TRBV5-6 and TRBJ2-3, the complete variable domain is DAGVTQSPTHLIKTRGQQVTLRCSPKSGHDTVSWYQQALGQGPQFIFQYYEEEERQRGNFPDRFSGHQFPNYSSELNVNALLLGDSALYLCASSSPGASENTDTQYFGPGTRLTVL.

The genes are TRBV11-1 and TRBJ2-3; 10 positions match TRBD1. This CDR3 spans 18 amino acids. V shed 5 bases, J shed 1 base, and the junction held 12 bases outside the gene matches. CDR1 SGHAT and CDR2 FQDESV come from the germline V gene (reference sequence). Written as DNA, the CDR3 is TGTGCCAGCAGCCCGCCAACCCCCGGGACAGGGGGCACAGATACGCAGTATTTT. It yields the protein CASSPPTPGTGGTDTQYF. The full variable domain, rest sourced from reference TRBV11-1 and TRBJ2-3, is EAEVAQSPRYKITEKSQAVAFWCDPISGHATLYWYRQILGQGPELLVQFQDESVVDDSQLPKDRFSAERLKGVDSTLKIQPAELGDSAMYLCASSPPTPGTGGTDTQYFGPGTRLTVL.

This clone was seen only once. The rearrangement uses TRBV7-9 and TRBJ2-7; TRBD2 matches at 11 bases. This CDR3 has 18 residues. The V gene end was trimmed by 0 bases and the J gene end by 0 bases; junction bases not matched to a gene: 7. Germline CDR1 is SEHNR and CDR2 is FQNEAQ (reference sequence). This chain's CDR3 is CASSLARLAGGSSYEQYF. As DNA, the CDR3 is TGTGCCAGCAGCTTAGCCCGGTTAGCGGGAGGGAGCTCCTACGAGCAGTACTTC.

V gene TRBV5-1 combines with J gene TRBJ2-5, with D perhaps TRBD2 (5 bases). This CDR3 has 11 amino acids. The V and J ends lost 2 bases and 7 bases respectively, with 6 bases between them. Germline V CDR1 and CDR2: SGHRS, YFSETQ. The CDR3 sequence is CASSFRGTQYF. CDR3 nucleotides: TGCGCCAGCAGCTTCCGGGGGACCCAGTACTTC.

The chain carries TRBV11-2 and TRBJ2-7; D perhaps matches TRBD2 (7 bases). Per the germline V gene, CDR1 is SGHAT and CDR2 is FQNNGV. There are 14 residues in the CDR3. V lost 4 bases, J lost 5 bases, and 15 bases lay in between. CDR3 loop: CASSSGGRDNEQYF. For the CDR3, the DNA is TGTGCCAGCAGCTCCGGTGGGAGGGACAACGAGCAGTACTTC.

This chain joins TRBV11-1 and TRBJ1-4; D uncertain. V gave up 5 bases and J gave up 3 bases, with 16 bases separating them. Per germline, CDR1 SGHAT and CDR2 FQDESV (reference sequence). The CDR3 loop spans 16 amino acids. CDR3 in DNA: TGTGCCAGCAGCCTACGGGGTGACAAACCTAATGAAAAACTGTTTTTT. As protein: CASSLRGDKPNEKLFF.

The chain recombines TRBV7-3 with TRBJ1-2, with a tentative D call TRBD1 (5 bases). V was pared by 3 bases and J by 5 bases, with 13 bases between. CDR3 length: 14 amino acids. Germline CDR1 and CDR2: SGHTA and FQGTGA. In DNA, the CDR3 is TGTGCCAGCAGCTTGAGGTCCAGGGTGTATGGCTACACCTTC. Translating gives CASSLRSRVYGYTF.

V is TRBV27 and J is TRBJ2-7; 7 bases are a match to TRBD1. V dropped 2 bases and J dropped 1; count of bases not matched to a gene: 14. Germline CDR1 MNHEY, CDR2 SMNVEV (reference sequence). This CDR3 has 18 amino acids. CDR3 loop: CASSLKYRRDRRSYEQYF. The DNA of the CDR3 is TGTGCCAGCAGTTTAAAGTATCGCCGGGACAGAAGATCCTACGAGCAGTACTTC.